Below, 22 T cell receptor beta chains from the same sample are listed, as sequenced in a study of blood T cells in healthy people across ages. Using a J-beta primer mix together with a sample-barcoded 5' primer, a second PCR was run for about 6 to 12 cycles. TCRdb analysed the 5' RACE reads with MiXCR anew, one entry per CDR3 protein. The sample includes around 1.1 million distinct CDR3 sequences, more than 30% of them seen just once. The source material was blood. The receptor set was obtained from a man younger than 35 in good health.

V usage is TRBV7-2 and J usage is TRBJ2-3; D remains ambiguous. This CDR3 region has 16 residues. Per germline, CDR1 SGHTA and CDR2 FQGNSA. Trimming stripped 2 bases from V and 0 bases from J, with 12 bases between. CDR3 region: CASSLLGSSSTDTQYF. The CDR3 coding sequence is TGTGCCAGCAGCTTATTGGGCAGCTCTAGCACAGATACGCAGTATTTT.

The chain recombines TRBV4-3 with TRBJ2-3; 13 nucleotides agree with TRBD2. J gave up 4 bases and V 2 bases, and 9 bases lay outside the gene matches. The CDR3 length is 18 residues. Per the germline V gene, CDR1 is LGHNA and CDR2 is YSLEER. CDR3 bases: TGCGCCAGCAGCCAAAAAACTAGCGGGGGGGCCCCGGCAGATACGCAGTATTTT. Its protein is CASSQKTSGGAPADTQYF.

The table lists this clonotype with a few counts. The rearrangement links TRBV29-1 to TRBJ2-5, with 12 positions matching TRBD2. Germline CDR1 and CDR2: SQVTM and ANQGSEA. The CDR3 contains 20 residues. The V segment lost 4 bases and the J segment 1 base; nucleotides outside the gene matches: 19. The CDR3 spells CSVGGVWTSGEGNFQETQYF. CDR3 DNA: TGCAGCGTTGGAGGGGTGTGGACTAGCGGGGAAGGGAACTTCCAAGAGACCCAGTACTTC.

This clonotype was observed a few times. The V call is TRBV20-1, the J call TRBJ1-5, with a possible D match to TRBD1 (6 bases). Germline V lookup: CDR1 DFQATT, CDR2 SNEGSKA (reference sequence). The CDR3 covers 17 residues. The V gene lost 6 bases and the J gene lost 0 bases, with 21 bases spanning the gap. The CDR3 protein is CSATGRGAENSNQPQHF. In nucleotides, the CDR3 is TGCAGTGCCACAGGGAGGGGGGCTGAGAATAGCAATCAGCCCCAGCATTTT.

In its sample, this clonotype was seen a few times. This chain connects TRBV12-3 or TRBV12-4 to TRBJ1-1; D perhaps matches TRBD1 (6 bases). This CDR3 is 14 amino acids long. Trimming took off 4 bases at V and 3 bases at J, with 12 bases between the two ends. CDR3 sequence reads: CASSSPTGDTEAFF. For the CDR3, the DNA is TGTGCCAGCAGTTCACCGACAGGAGACACTGAAGCTTTCTTT.

CDR3 sequence (DNA): TGCGCCAGCAGCCGATCTGACAATGAGCAGTTCTTC. It encodes CASSRSDNEQFF. The V and J genes are TRBV5-1 and TRBJ2-1; D is uncertain. Germline-derived CDR1 and CDR2 are SGHRS and YFSETQ. CDR3 size: 12 residues. The V end lost 4 bases, the J end lost 5 bases, and 7 bases lay between the germline ends.

In this sample, this clonotype turned up a few times. V usage is TRBV7-8 and J usage is TRBJ2-5, with D uncertain. V lost 1 base, J lost 1 base, and 13 bases lay in between. The germline gives CDR1 SGHVS, CDR2 FQNEAQ. The CDR3 contains 16 residues. The CDR3 protein is CASSLVLDGPQETQYF. CDR3 in DNA: TGTGCCAGCAGCTTAGTCTTAGACGGTCCCCAAGAGACCCAGTACTTC. Complete variable domain (other parts from reference TRBV7-8 and TRBJ2-5): GAGVSQSPRYKVAKRGQDVALRCDPISGHVSLFWYQQALGQGPEFLTYFQNEAQLDKSGLPSDRFFAERPEGSVSTLKIQRTQQEDSAVYLCASSLVLDGPQETQYFGPGTRLLVL.

The chain links TRBV9 to TRBJ2-7, with unresolved D. The CDR3 length is 14 residues. Per germline, CDR1 SGDLS and CDR2 YYNGEE. V lost 0 bases and J 2 bases, leaving 9 bases between the germline ends. CDR3 in amino acids: CASSVDVVPYEQYF. Written as DNA, the CDR3 is TGTGCCAGCAGCGTAGATGTAGTCCCCTACGAGCAGTACTTC.

This clonotype has just a few counts. CDR3 sequence reads: CASSPRDDSYEQYF. In DNA form, the CDR3 reads TGTGCCAGCTCACCCCGGGACGACTCCTACGAGCAGTACTTC. V is TRBV6-6 and J is TRBJ2-7; either TRBD1 or TRBD2 may supply D (5 bases each). The ends were cut back, 8 bases at V and 0 bases at J, with 14 bases in the middle. CDR1 MNHNY and CDR2 SVGAGI come from the germline V gene (reference sequence). The CDR3 has 14 amino acids.

This sequence joins TRBV13 and TRBJ2-1; D is ambiguous. Germline-derived CDR1 and CDR2 are PRHDT and FYEKMQ (reference sequence). The CDR3 covers 14 residues. Trimming pared 1 base from V and 9 bases from J, leaving 13 bases between. The CDR3 coding sequence is TGTGCCAGCAGCTTAGAGCTCCCGAATAGTGAGCAGTTCTTC. Its translation: CASSLELPNSEQFF.

As for this clonotype: One junction end does not reproduce the germline sequence, and a read error may be involved. The chain has TRBV20-1 and TRBJ1-2; 7 bases are shared with TRBD1. The germline V gene has CDR1 DFQATT and CDR2 SNEGSKA (reference sequence). The CDR3 sequence is 13 residues long. The CDR3 DNA follows: TGCAGTACTTTCAGGACAGGTTTATCGGGCTGCACCTTC. As protein: CSTFRTGLSGCTF.

To note about this clonotype: At one boundary the junction diverges from the germline segment, which might be a read error. The DNA for the CDR3 is TGTGCCCGCAGCCAAGAGACGGCCGGAGCTAACTATGGCTACACCTTC. It yields the protein CARSQETAGANYGYTF. The chain employs TRBV4-2 and TRBJ1-2; no firm D call. CDR1 and CDR2 (germline): LGHNA, YNFKEQ. The CDR3 is 16 residues long.

This CDR3 is CAWGPGTMNYNGQYF. CDR3 coding DNA: TGTGCCTGGGGCCCGGGGACTATGAACTACAATGGGCAGTACTTC. The V call is TRBV30, the J call TRBJ2-5; 7 bases are shared with TRBD2. Germline CDR1 reads GTSNPN; CDR2 reads SVGIG (reference sequence). This CDR3 contains 15 residues. Trimming cost V 5 bases and J 11 bases; bases outside gene matches: 20.

The chain uses TRBV12-3 or TRBV12-4 and TRBJ1-2, with 9 positions matching TRBD1. Trimming at V came to 5 bases and at J to 4 bases, leaving 8 bases not matched to a gene. The CDR3 extends over 15 amino acids. CDR3 region: CASSPGQGGAYGYTF. DNA for the CDR3: TGTGCCAGCAGTCCGGGACAGGGTGGGGCCTATGGCTACACCTTC.

The V call is TRBV20-1, the J call TRBJ1-1; 8 bases line up with TRBD1. Germline CDR1 and CDR2: DFQATT and SNEGSKA (reference sequence). The CDR3 consists of 12 residues. Losses at the gene ends were 1 base for V and 11 bases for J; bases not matched to a gene: 6. The CDR3 reads CSARVAGQVAFF. CDR3 DNA: TGCAGTGCTAGAGTAGCGGGACAGGTGGCTTTCTTT.

J is TRBJ2-5 and V is TRBV10-3, with 10 bases lining up with TRBD2. Looked up from germline, CDR1 is ENHRY and CDR2 is SYGVKD. The length of the CDR3 is 15 residues. V lost 10 bases, J lost 1 base, and 9 bases stayed unmatched. The CDR3 here is CATSPSGGTQETQYF. As DNA, the CDR3 is TGTGCCACCAGCCCTAGCGGGGGCACCCAAGAGACCCAGTACTTC.

The gene calls are TRBV25-1 and TRBJ1-5, with a possible D match to TRBD1 (5 bases). The CDR3 extends over 13 amino acids. Germline CDR1 reads MGHDK; CDR2 reads SYGVNS. The V and J ends lost 6 bases and 9 bases respectively, with 15 bases between them. CDR3 residues: CASRAGDRTPQHF. As DNA, the CDR3 is TGTGCCAGCAGGGCGGGGGACCGGACGCCCCAGCATTTT.

V usage is TRBV27 and J usage is TRBJ2-5, with TRBD1 as a possible D gene (6 bases). The assigned J gene may be wrong: the sequence end matches TRBJ2-7 better. The CDR3 has 15 residues. Per the germline V gene, CDR1 is MNHEY and CDR2 is SMNVEV (reference sequence). Written as DNA, the CDR3 is TGTGCCAGCAGCCAGCTTCGGACAGCTAACCACGAGCAGTACTTC. Translated: CASSQLRTANHEQYF.

The chain carries TRBV6-5 and TRBJ1-2; D uncertain. CDR1 and CDR2 (germline): MNHEY, SVGAGI. The ends were cut back, 5 bases at V and 4 bases at J, with 14 bases in the middle. The CDR3 runs 14 residues. The CDR3 DNA reads TGTGCCAGCAGTCCCATTGGGGTCGGCTATGGCTACACCTTC. It codes for CASSPIGVGYGYTF.

This clonotype occurred once. The chain joins TRBV5-1 to TRBJ1-1, with TRBD1 matching 7 bases. The germline CDR1 and CDR2 sequences are SGHRS and YFSETQ. The junction had 16 bases not matched to a gene; V was cut back by 7 bases and J by 4 bases. The CDR3 sequence is 16 residues long. The CDR3 DNA reads as TGCGCCAGCCATAAGTTAGGGGGCGGTCGGGTCACTGAAGCTTTCTTT. Amino acid sequence: CASHKLGGGRVTEAFF.

Ten or more counts support this clonotype. This sequence joins TRBV4-1 and TRBJ2-5, with TRBD2 matching over 7 bases. CDR1 is MGHRA, CDR2 YSYEKL, per germline. Trimming at V came to 1 base and at J to 2 bases, leaving 7 bases not matched to a gene. CDR3 length equals 16 residues. This CDR3 reads CASSQAVLAEQETQYF. CDR3 in DNA: TGCGCCAGCAGCCAAGCTGTCCTAGCGGAACAAGAGACCCAGTACTTC.

This clonotype appeared a few times. This chain joins TRBV12-3 or TRBV12-4 and TRBJ2-1, with D tentatively TRBD2 (6 bases). The CDR3 sequence is 16 residues long. V shed 5 bases and J shed 7 bases, with 21 bases lying between them. The CDR3 sequence: CASSPYRDFGKNEQFF. The CDR3 DNA is TGTGCCAGCAGTCCCTACCGGGACTTTGGGAAGAATGAGCAGTTCTTC.